These 17 T cell receptor beta chains came from one sample sequenced in a study of immune characterization of retroperitoneal liposarcoma. Each CDR3 protein is one row after TCRdb ran MiXCR on the PCR reads. The sample has approximately 9,800 distinct CDR3 sequences; roughly 26% are singletons. The sequencing sample was made of tumor tissue. The source is a female donor with retroperitoneal liposarcoma.

CDR3 in amino acids: CASSPPGSSSNEQFF. The CDR3 DNA reads TGTGCCAGCAGCCCCCCCGGGTCCTCATCCAATGAGCAGTTCTTC. The rearrangement links TRBV7-4 to TRBJ2-1; D unclear. The CDR3 length is 15 residues. V lost 5 bases to trimming and J lost 6 bases, with 17 bases between them. The V gene's germline CDR1 is SGHVT and CDR2 SQSDAQ.

This clonotype ranks as medium-sized. The chain combines TRBV7-2 with TRBJ2-7; perhaps TRBD2 as D (6 bases). Germline V gives CDR1 SGHTA, CDR2 FQGNSA. The CDR3 contains 13 residues. Trimming took 5 bases from V and 3 from J, leaving 11 bases between them. Here the CDR3 DNA reads TGTGCCAGCAGCCTCGACGGGGGCTACGAGCAGTACTTC. Encoded protein: CASSLDGGYEQYF.

This clonotype is medium-sized by share. J is TRBJ2-1 and V is TRBV12-3 or TRBV12-4, with D possibly TRBD2 on 5 matching bases. The CDR3 has 14 residues. Trimming took off 6 bases at V and 10 bases at J, with 19 bases between the two ends. Here the CDR3 reads CASSVAGLSYEQFF. The CDR3, as DNA: TGTGCCAGCAGCGTGGCTGGACTCTCCTACGAGCAGTTCTTC.

Within the sample, this clonotype is medium-sized. The chain joins TRBV25-1 to TRBJ2-1, with D hard to call. CDR3 length: 12 residues. Per germline, CDR1 MGHDK and CDR2 SYGVNS. Trimming took 6 bases from V and 10 from J, leaving 13 bases between them. CDR3 protein: CASSTQAGEQFF. CDR3 DNA: TGTGCCAGCAGCACACAAGCCGGCGAGCAGTTCTTC.

This clonotype is termed medium-sized (0.01 to 0.1%). The V gene is TRBV7-3, the J gene TRBJ2-2, with D uncertain. The CDR3 runs to 12 residues. CDR1 and CDR2 from the germline V gene are SGHTA and FQGTGA. V was clipped by 6 bases and J by 7 bases, with 9 bases between them. CDR3 sequence: CASRTLGGELFF. As DNA, the CDR3 is TGTGCCAGCAGGACCTTGGGCGGGGAGCTGTTTTTT.

The chain carries TRBV7-6 and TRBJ2-3; D is unclear. The V gene's germline CDR1 is SGHVS and CDR2 FNYEAQ. The CDR3 length is 18 residues. V dropped 3 bases and J dropped 2 bases, with 21 bases sitting between them. Written as DNA, the CDR3 is TGTGCCAGCAGCTTTCGATCTTCAGGCCCTCAGAACACAGATACGCAGTATTTT. This sequence encodes CASSFRSSGPQNTDTQYF.

This clonotype was detected many times. The rearrangement joins TRBV6-1 to TRBJ2-1; D possibly corresponds to TRBD1 (5 bases). Trimming removed 8 bases at V and 10 bases at J, with 15 bases between. The germline V gene has CDR1 MNHNS and CDR2 SASEGT. The CDR3 is made up of 12 amino acids. CDR3 in DNA: TGTGCCAGCCGGACGGACACCTACGAGCAGTTCTTC. It is translated as CASRTDTYEQFF.

At least ten counts were recorded for this clonotype. The chain has TRBV7-3 and TRBJ2-1; possibly TRBD1 for D (5 bases). Judging by the DNA end, TRBJ2-5 fits better; the J call may be wrong. The germline V gene has CDR1 SGHTA and CDR2 FQGTGA. The CDR3 spans 13 residues. The CDR3 region is CASSFQGSETQYF. CDR3 sequence (DNA): TGTGCCAGCAGCTTTCAGGGAAGTGAGACCCAGTACTTC.

This clonotype was observed many times. J is TRBJ2-2 and V is TRBV6-1, with no clear D. This CDR3 has 13 residues. Germline V gene data show CDR1 as MNHNS and CDR2 as SASEGT. Between the trimmed V and J ends, which lost 1 base and 7 bases, there was a span of 7 bases. The CDR3 DNA sequence: TGTGCCAGCAGTGAAGGGGTGATCGGGGAGCTGTTTTTT. This sequence encodes CASSEGVIGELFF.

The chain recombines TRBV12-3 or TRBV12-4 with TRBJ2-4; TRBD1 matches 10 bases. The DNA end is a closer match to TRBJ2-5, so the J assignment may be wrong. This CDR3 is 15 amino acids long. CDR3 sequence reads: CASSFKGQGKETQYF. The CDR3 coding sequence is TGTGCCAGCAGTTTTAAGGGACAGGGGAAAGAGACCCAGTACTTC.

This clonotype was observed a handful of times. The J gene is TRBJ2-1, the V gene TRBV27, with a possible D match to TRBD1 (6 bases). The J call could be wrong; TRBJ2-5 is a better fit for the DNA end. This CDR3 is built from 16 residues. Germline CDR1 is MNHEY and CDR2 is SMNVEV (reference sequence). For the CDR3, the DNA is TGTGCCAGCAGTTTTGGTCCCCAGGGGAAAGTGGAGACCCAGTACTTC. It is translated as CASSFGPQGKVETQYF.

V is TRBV11-2 and J is TRBJ2-1; TRBD2 agrees at 7 bases. The CDR3 length is 17 residues. V lost 3 bases, J lost 2 bases, and 10 bases stayed unmatched. Germline V gives CDR1 SGHAT, CDR2 FQNNGV. CDR3 nucleotides: TGTGCCAGCAGCTTCTTCGCTCGGGGAGGGCCCTACAATGAGCAGTTCTTC. Its protein is CASSFFARGGPYNEQFF.

This clonotype is labeled medium-sized. CDR3 coding DNA: TGTGCCACCCGAAACAGGGATAGCTCCTACAATGAGCAGTACTTC. It is translated as CATRNRDSSYNEQYF. The chain recombines TRBV6-1 with TRBJ2-1; D is perhaps TRBD1 (6 bases). The J call may be incorrect, as the DNA end agrees better with TRBJ2-7. This CDR3 comprises 15 residues. The germline V gene has CDR1 MNHNS and CDR2 SASEGT.

The V gene is TRBV6-6, the J gene TRBJ2-1; D call uncertain. Per the germline V gene, CDR1 is MNHNY and CDR2 is SVGAGI (reference sequence). V lost 7 bases and J 5 bases, leaving 12 bases between the germline ends. The CDR3 spans 13 residues. CDR3 amino acids: CASTERKNNEQFF. The DNA of the CDR3 is TGTGCCAGCACCGAACGAAAGAACAATGAGCAGTTCTTC.

This clonotype has at least ten counts. The chain combines TRBV6-1 with TRBJ2-1; no clear D gene. Germline V gives CDR1 MNHNS, CDR2 SASEGT. Trimming pared 8 bases from V and 2 bases from J, leaving 7 bases between. The CDR3 length is 12 residues. For the CDR3, the DNA is TGTGCCAGCGAAAGTCCCTACAATGAGCAGTTCTTC. It translates to CASESPYNEQFF.

The CDR3 here is CASSPGTGPFNEQFF. CDR3 DNA: TGTGCCAGCAGCCCCGGGACAGGGCCTTTTAATGAGCAGTTCTTC. V and J are TRBV7-2 and TRBJ2-1, with TRBD1 matching over 9 bases. CDR1 is SGHTA and CDR2 is FQGNSA in the germline V gene. The junction had 9 bases not matched to a gene; V was cut back by 5 bases and J by 7 bases. This CDR3 spans 15 amino acids.

Worth noting for this clonotype: Since a much larger clone is just one base distant, this may be a read error. V is TRBV27 and J is TRBJ2-5, with TRBD2 matching 7 bases. Germline CDR1 is MNHEY and CDR2 is SMNVEV (reference sequence). V was clipped by 5 bases and J by 11 bases; unmatched bases: 11. This CDR3 has 13 residues. The CDR3 DNA reads as TGTGCCAGCAGTACCGGGGGGTCTGGTGAGCAGTACTTC. Protein: CASSTGGSGEQYF.